This entry describes one TCR beta chain. The sample is drawn from a study of CD8 T cells in Susac syndrome. The authors sequenced TCR beta from blood CD8+ and CD4+ T cells. The multiple sclerosis controls, all treatment-naive patients, had relapsing-remitting disease that was stable or active. CDR3 size: 19 residues. The ends were cut back, 3 bases at V and 4 bases at J, with 22 bases in the middle. The RNA input was roughly 0.45 to 1 ug, and it was reverse transcribed with random hexamers. Coverage of TCR beta CDR3 amplification by immunoSEQ multiplex PCR extended to 54 Vbeta and 13 Jbeta. TCRdb re-analysed the immunoSEQ multiplex PCR reads in MiXCR, keeping a single row per CDR3 protein. In the table there are under 550,000 distinct CDR3 sequences, approximately 85% of which are singletons.

The clonotype comes from a human donor with multiple sclerosis. Sequences were obtained from CD8+ T cells from PBMCs. This chain connects TRBV12-3 or TRBV12-4 to TRBJ2-6, with a possible D match to TRBD2 (5 bases). The CDR3 sequence: CASSFIEEVGSLGANVLTF. The CDR3 DNA follows: TGTGCCAGCAGTTTTATTGAGGAGGTGGGTTCTCTGGGGGCCAACGTCCTGACTTTC.